The source of this T cell receptor (beta chain) is a study of early T cells in non-severe SARS-CoV-2 infection. This clonotype was found many times. Mismatch with germline at one junction end may stem from a read error. TCRdb itself ran the 5' RACE reads through MiXCR, one entry per CDR3 protein. The sample holds about 49,000 distinct CDR3 sequences, under 7% seen once. The germline gives CDR1 MGHRA, CDR2 YSYEKL. The CDR3 has 20 amino acids. The chain has TRBV4-1 and TRBJ1-1; D ambiguous. This TCR came from an adult who was a healthcare worker with PCR-confirmed SARS-CoV-2 infection or an uninfected control (not recorded which). The sequenced sample was whole blood, obtained at baseline. The CDR3 DNA sequence: TGCGCCAGCAGCCAAGATCTGTCGTCCGCCTCCGGGTCGTCCGGGATGGGAGCTCTCTTT. It specifies CASSQDLSSASGSSGMGALF.